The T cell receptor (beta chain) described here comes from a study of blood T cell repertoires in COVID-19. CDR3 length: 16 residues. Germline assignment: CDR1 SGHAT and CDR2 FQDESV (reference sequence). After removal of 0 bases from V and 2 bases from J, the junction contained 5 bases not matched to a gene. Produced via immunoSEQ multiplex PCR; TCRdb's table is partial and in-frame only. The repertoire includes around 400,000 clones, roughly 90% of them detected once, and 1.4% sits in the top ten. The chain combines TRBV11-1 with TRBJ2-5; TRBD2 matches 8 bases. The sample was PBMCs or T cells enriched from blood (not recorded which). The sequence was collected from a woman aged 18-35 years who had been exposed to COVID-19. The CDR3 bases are TGTGCCAGCAGCTTAGCGGTGCGGGGGGTACAAGAGACCCAGTACTTC. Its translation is CASSLAVRGVQETQYF.